This T cell receptor beta chain was captured by sequencing in a study of blood T cell repertoires in COVID-19. As for the study in general: Acute and convalescent COVID-19 specimens originated in the United States, Italy and Spain.

In the authors' methods: Amplifying reference gene primers gave estimates of nucleated cell counts. Sequenced by immunoSEQ multiplex PCR; TCRdb stores in-frame clones only, minus some. That table supplies the V and J calls and clone size; D and trimming were determined from the DNA. Among 140,000 to 150,000 clones listed, around 89% were seen once. V lost 3 bases, J lost 4 bases, and 10 bases lay in between. This CDR3 spans 13 amino acids. The chain carries TRBV12-3 or TRBV12-4 and TRBJ2-7, with a weak D call TRBD1 (6 bases). Input material: peripheral blood. This sequence was found in a man in his sixties with active or convalescent COVID-19. As DNA, the CDR3 is TGTGCCAGCAGTTTTCGGCAGGGGTACGAGCAGTACTTC. This gives the protein CASSFRQGYEQYF.